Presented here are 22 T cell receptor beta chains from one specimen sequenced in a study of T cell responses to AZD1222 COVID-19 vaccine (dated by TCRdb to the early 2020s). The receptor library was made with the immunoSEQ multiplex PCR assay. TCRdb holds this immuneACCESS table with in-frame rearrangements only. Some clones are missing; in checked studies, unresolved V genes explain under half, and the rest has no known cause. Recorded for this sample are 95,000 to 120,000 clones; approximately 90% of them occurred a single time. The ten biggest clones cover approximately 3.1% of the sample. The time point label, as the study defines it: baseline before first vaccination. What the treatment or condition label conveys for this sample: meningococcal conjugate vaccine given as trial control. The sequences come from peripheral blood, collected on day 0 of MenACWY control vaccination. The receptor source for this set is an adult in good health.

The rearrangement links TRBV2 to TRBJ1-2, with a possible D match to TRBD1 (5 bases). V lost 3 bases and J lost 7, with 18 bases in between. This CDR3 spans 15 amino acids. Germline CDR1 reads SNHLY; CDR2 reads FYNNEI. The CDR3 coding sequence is TGTGCCAGCAGTGATTCAGCAGGGACCGCGGGTGGCTACACCTTC. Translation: CASSDSAGTAGGYTF.

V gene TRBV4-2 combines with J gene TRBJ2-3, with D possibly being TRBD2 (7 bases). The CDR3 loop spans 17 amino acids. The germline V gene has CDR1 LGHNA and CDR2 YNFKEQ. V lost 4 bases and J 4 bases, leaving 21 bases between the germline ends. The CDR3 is CASSPFGVSGGADTQYF. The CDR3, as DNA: TGTGCCAGCAGCCCCTTCGGTGTGTCGGGGGGCGCAGATACGCAGTATTTT.

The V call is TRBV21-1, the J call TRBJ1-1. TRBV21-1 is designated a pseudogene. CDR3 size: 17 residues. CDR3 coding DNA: TGTGCCAGCAGCAAAGAGGGGCGGGCAGATACACGGACAGAAGCTTTCTTT. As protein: CASSKEGRADTRTEAFF.

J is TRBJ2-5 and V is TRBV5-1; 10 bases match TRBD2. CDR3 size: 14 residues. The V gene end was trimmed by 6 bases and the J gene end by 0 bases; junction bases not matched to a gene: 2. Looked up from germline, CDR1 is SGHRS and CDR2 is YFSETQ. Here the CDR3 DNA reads TGCGCCAGCACCACTAGCGGGGACCAAGAGACCCAGTACTTC. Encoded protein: CASTTSGDQETQYF.

CDR3 DNA sequence: TGTGCCAGCAGTGATGTTGCGGGGTACACTGAAGCTTTCTTT. The encoded protein is CASSDVAGYTEAFF. This chain uses TRBV2 with TRBJ1-1; no clear D gene. Germline V gene lookup returns CDR1 SNHLY and CDR2 FYNNEI. The CDR3 has 14 amino acids. V was pared by 3 bases and J by 3 bases, with 11 bases between.

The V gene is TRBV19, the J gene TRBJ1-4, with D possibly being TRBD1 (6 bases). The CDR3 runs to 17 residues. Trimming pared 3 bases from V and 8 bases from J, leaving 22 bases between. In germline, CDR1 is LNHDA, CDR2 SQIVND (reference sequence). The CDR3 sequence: CASSIQGRGVSEEKLFF. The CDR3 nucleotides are TGTGCCAGTAGTATCCAGGGGCGAGGAGTATCGGAAGAAAAACTGTTTTTT.

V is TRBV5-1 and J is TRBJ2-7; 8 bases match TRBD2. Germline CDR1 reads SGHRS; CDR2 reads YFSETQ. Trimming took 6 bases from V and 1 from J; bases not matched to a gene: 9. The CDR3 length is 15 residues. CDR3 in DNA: TGCGCCAGCACCTGGGGGACTAGTACTTCCTACGAGCAGTACTTC. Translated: CASTWGTSTSYEQYF.

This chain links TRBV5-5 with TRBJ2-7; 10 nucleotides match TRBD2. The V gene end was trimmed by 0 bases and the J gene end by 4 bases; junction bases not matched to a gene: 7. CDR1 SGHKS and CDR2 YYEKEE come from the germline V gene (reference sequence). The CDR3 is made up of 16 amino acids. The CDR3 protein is CASSLVPSGGGYEQYF. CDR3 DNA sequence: TGTGCCAGCAGCTTGGTGCCTAGCGGGGGTGGGTACGAGCAGTACTTC. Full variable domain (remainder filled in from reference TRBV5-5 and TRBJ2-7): DAGVTQSPTHLIKTRGQQVTLRCSPISGHKSVSWYQQVLGQGPQFIFQYYEKEERGRGNFPDRFSARQFPNYSSELNVNALLLGDSALYLCASSLVPSGGGYEQYFGPGTRLTVT.

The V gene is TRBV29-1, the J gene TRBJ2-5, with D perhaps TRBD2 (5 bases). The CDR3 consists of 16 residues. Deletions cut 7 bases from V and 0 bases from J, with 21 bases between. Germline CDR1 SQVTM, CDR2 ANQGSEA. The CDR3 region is CSGGPDGAGYQETQYF. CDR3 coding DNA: TGCAGCGGCGGGCCTGACGGCGCCGGGTACCAAGAGACCCAGTACTTC.

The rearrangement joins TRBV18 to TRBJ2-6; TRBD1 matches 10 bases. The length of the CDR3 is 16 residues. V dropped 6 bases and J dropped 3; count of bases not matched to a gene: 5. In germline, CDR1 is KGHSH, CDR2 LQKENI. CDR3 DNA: TGTGCCAGCTCCGGTGGGACAGGGGATGGGGCCAACGTCCTGACTTTC. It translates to CASSGGTGDGANVLTF.

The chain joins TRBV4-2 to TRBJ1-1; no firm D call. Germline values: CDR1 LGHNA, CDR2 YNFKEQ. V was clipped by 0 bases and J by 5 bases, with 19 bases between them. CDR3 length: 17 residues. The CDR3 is CASSQEEAGLGGTEAFF. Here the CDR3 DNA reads TGTGCCAGCAGCCAAGAGGAGGCAGGACTCGGCGGAACTGAAGCTTTCTTT.

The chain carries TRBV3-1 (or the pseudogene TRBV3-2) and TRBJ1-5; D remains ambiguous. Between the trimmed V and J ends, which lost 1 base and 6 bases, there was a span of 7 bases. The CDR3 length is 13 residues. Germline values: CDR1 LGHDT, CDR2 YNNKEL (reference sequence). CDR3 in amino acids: CASSQVIGQPQHF. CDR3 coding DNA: TGTGCCAGCAGCCAAGTAATCGGTCAGCCCCAGCATTTT.

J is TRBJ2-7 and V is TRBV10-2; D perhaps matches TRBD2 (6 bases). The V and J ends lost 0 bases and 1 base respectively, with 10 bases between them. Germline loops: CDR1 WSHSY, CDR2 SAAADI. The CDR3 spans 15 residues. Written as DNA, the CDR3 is TGCGCCAGCAGTGAGTCGGGACTGATTTCCTACGAGCAGTACTTC. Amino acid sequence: CASSESGLISYEQYF.

The CDR3 protein is CAWSVHHLGPPHYGYTF. The CDR3 DNA reads as TGTGCCTGGAGTGTACATCATCTGGGACCTCCCCACTATGGCTACACCTTC. The rearrangement links TRBV30 to TRBJ1-2; the D gene is possibly TRBD1 (5 bases). CDR1 GTSNPN and CDR2 SVGIG come from the germline V gene (reference sequence). The CDR3 is 17 amino acids. V was shortened by 0 bases and J by 3 bases, with 20 bases between the two germline ends.

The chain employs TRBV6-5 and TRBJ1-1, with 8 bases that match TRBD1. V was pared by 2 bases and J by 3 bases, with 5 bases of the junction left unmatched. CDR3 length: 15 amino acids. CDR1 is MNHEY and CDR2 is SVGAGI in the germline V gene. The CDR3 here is CASSYAHRGDTEAFF. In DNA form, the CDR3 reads TGTGCCAGCAGTTACGCTCACAGGGGGGACACTGAAGCTTTCTTT.

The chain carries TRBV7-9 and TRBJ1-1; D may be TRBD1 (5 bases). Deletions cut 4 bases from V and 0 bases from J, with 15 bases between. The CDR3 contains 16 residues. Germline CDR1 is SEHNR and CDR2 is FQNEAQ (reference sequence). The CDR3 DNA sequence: TGTGCCAGCAGCTCCCCGAACTTAGGGGTGAACACTGAAGCTTTCTTT. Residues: CASSSPNLGVNTEAFF.

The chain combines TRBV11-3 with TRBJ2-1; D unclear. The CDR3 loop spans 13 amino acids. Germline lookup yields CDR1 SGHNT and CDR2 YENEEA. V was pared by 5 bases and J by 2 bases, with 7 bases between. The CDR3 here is CASSGKPYNEQFF. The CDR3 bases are TGTGCCAGCAGCGGCAAACCCTACAATGAGCAGTTCTTC.

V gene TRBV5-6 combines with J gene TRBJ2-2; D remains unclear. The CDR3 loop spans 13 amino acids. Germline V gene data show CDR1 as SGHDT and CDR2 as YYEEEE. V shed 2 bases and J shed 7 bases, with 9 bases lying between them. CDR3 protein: CASSFGRRGELFF. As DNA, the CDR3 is TGTGCCAGCAGCTTCGGGCGCCGCGGGGAGCTGTTTTTT.

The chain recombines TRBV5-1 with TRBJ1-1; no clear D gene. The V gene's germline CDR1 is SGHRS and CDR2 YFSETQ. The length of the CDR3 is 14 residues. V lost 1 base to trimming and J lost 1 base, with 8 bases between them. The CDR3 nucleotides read TGCGCCAGCAGCTTGCAGCCCGCGAACACTGAAGCTTTCTTT. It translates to CASSLQPANTEAFF.

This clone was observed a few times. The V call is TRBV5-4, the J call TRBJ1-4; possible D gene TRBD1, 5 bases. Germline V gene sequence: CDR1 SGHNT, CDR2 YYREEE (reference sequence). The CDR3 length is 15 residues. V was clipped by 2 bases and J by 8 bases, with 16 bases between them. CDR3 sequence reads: CASSFGGTGGEKLFF. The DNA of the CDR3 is TGTGCCAGCAGCTTTGGTGGGACCGGGGGGGAAAAACTGTTTTTT.

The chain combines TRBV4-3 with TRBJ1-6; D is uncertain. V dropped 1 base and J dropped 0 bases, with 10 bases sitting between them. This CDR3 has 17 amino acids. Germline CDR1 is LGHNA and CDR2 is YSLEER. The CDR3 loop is CASSQGAPDSYNSPLHF. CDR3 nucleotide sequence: TGCGCCAGCAGCCAAGGGGCACCTGACTCCTATAATTCACCCCTCCACTTT.

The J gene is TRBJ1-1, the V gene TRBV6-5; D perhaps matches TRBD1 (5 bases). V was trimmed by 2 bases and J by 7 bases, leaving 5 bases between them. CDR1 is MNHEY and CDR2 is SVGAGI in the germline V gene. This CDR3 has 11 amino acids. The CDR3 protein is CASSYGGEAFF. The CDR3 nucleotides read TGTGCCAGCAGTTACGGGGGTGAAGCTTTCTTT.